Listed below are T cell receptor beta chains from one sample, sequenced in a study of T cell responses to AZD1222 COVID-19 vaccine. The protocol was immunoSEQ multiplex PCR, while the TCRdb copy is restricted to in-frame clones and leaves out a portion. Altogether over 70,000 clones are present, 80% to 90% being singletons, with the ten largest covering around a tenth. This material consisted of peripheral blood, taken on day 0 of MenACWY control vaccination. All receptors come from an adult in good health. The CDR3 runs from the conserved cysteine through the conserved F or W. The D gene is left open where the match is weak. Not every row has a clone size; where given, it reads once, few, many or a size class.

d_call: TRBD1; v_call: TRBV6-4; j_call: TRBJ1-6; clone_size: .; cdr3_nt: TGTGCCAGCAGTGTTGAAGGGGGCGCGTATTCACCCCTCCACTTT; cdr3_aa: CASSVEGGAYSPLHF
d_call: .; v_call: TRBV2; j_call: TRBJ1-5; clone_size: .; cdr3_nt: TGTGCCAGCAGTTCTAACAGGGCAAACTATAATCAGCCCCAGCATTTT; cdr3_aa: CASSSNRANYNQPQHF
d_call: .; v_call: TRBV18; j_call: TRBJ1-1; clone_size: .; cdr3_nt: TGTGCCAGCTCACCGGCCTTTGGGGCCACTGAAGCTTTCTTT; cdr3_aa: CASSPAFGATEAFF
d_call: .; v_call: TRBV5-4; j_call: TRBJ1-1; clone_size: once; cdr3_nt: TGTGCCAGCAGCTTTCAGGTCTCTCTAAACACTGAAGCTTTCTTT; cdr3_aa: CASSFQVSLNTEAFF
d_call: TRBD1; v_call: TRBV6-2/TRBV6-3; j_call: TRBJ1-2; clone_size: .; cdr3_nt: TGTGCCAGCAGCTCTACAGGGGTCGGCTATGGCTACACCTTC; cdr3_aa: CASSSTGVGYGYTF
d_call: .; v_call: TRBV2; j_call: TRBJ1-6; clone_size: .; cdr3_nt: TGTGCCAGCAGGGAAAGGGGGGATAATTCACCCCTCCACTTT; cdr3_aa: CASRERGDNSPLHF
d_call: TRBD1; v_call: TRBV10-3; j_call: TRBJ1-1; clone_size: .; cdr3_nt: TGTGCCATCAGTGAAGGGACAGGGCTTACTGAAGCTTTCTTT; cdr3_aa: CAISEGTGLTEAFF
d_call: .; v_call: TRBV9; j_call: TRBJ2-7; clone_size: .; cdr3_nt: TGTGCCAGCAGCGTAGGTGACAGGAGTCTCTACGAGCAGTACTTC; cdr3_aa: CASSVGDRSLYEQYF
d_call: .; v_call: TRBV30; j_call: TRBJ1-2; clone_size: .; cdr3_nt: TGTGCCTGGACTAAAGGACCTGGGGGCTACACCTTC; cdr3_aa: CAWTKGPGGYTF
d_call: .; v_call: TRBV18; j_call: TRBJ1-1; clone_size: once; cdr3_nt: TGTGCCAGCTCTCGTGGCGAGGGAGAAGCTTTCTTT; cdr3_aa: CASSRGEGEAFF
d_call: .; v_call: TRBV28; j_call: TRBJ2-2; clone_size: .; cdr3_nt: TGTGCCAGCAGTCCTCCCCGGGACTGGGGTTTGGGGGAGCTGTTTTTT; cdr3_aa: CASSPPRDWGLGELFF
d_call: TRBD1; v_call: TRBV5-1; j_call: TRBJ2-2; clone_size: .; cdr3_nt: TGCGCCAGCAGCTCTGGGACAGGGGAGAACGGGGAGCTGTTTTTT; cdr3_aa: CASSSGTGENGELFF
d_call: .; v_call: TRBV25-1; j_call: TRBJ1-2; clone_size: .; cdr3_nt: TGTGCCAGCAGTGACCAGGCCGTCAACTATGGCTACACCTTC; cdr3_aa: CASSDQAVNYGYTF
d_call: .; v_call: TRBV24-1; j_call: TRBJ2-3; clone_size: .; cdr3_nt: TGTGCCACCAGTGACCCCCGCCGTGGGGATACGCAGTATTTT; cdr3_aa: CATSDPRRGDTQYF
d_call: .; v_call: TRBV21-1; j_call: TRBJ1-2; clone_size: few; cdr3_nt: TGTGCCAGCAGGGGGCGGCAGTGCCTAGGCTACACCTTC; cdr3_aa: CASRGRQCLGYTF
d_call: .; v_call: TRBV6-2/TRBV6-3; j_call: TRBJ2-3; clone_size: .; cdr3_nt: TGTGCCAGCAGCCCCACAACAGATACGCAGTATTTT; cdr3_aa: CASSPTTDTQYF
d_call: .; v_call: TRBV30; j_call: TRBJ2-2; clone_size: .; cdr3_nt: TGTGCCTGGAGTGGAACTAGGGACACCGGGGAGCTGTTTTTT; cdr3_aa: CAWSGTRDTGELFF
d_call: .; v_call: TRBV28; j_call: TRBJ2-5; clone_size: .; cdr3_nt: TGTGCCAGCAGTCCGATCGGGGCTGTAAGGCAAGAGACCCAGTACTTC; cdr3_aa: CASSPIGAVRQETQYF
d_call: .; v_call: TRBV6-6; j_call: TRBJ1-5; clone_size: .; cdr3_nt: TGTGCCAGCGGGGGTCTGGGGTCCGGCGCGGGGCAGCCCCAGCATTTT; cdr3_aa: CASGGLGSGAGQPQHF
d_call: .; v_call: TRBV11-3; j_call: TRBJ2-7; clone_size: .; cdr3_nt: TGTGCCAGCAGTCCTGGACACGGGTCCCACGAGCAGTACTTC; cdr3_aa: CASSPGHGSHEQYF
d_call: .; v_call: TRBV15; j_call: TRBJ2-1; clone_size: .; cdr3_nt: TGTGCCACCAGCAGAGGAGGGACCCAGGATGAGCAGTTCTTC; cdr3_aa: CATSRGGTQDEQFF
d_call: TRBD1; v_call: TRBV6-6; j_call: TRBJ1-6; clone_size: .; cdr3_nt: TGTGCCAGCAGTTACGCAGGACAGGGGGGATCACCCCTCCACTTT; cdr3_aa: CASSYAGQGGSPLHF
d_call: .; v_call: TRBV5-4; j_call: TRBJ2-2; clone_size: .; cdr3_nt: TGTGCCAGCACAGGGGCCGTGAACACCGGGGAGCTGTTTTTT; cdr3_aa: CASTGAVNTGELFF
d_call: .; v_call: TRBV4-1; j_call: TRBJ2-1; clone_size: .; cdr3_nt: TGCGCCAGCAGGATAAACAATGAGCAGTTCTTC; cdr3_aa: CASRINNEQFF
d_call: .; v_call: TRBV7-8; j_call: TRBJ1-5; clone_size: .; cdr3_nt: TGTGCCAGCAGCTTATGGGCTCAGCCCCAGCATTTT; cdr3_aa: CASSLWAQPQHF
d_call: TRBD1; v_call: TRBV11-2; j_call: TRBJ1-1; clone_size: .; cdr3_nt: TGTGCCAGCAGCCAACGTGACAGGGGAGGAACTGAAGCTTTCTTT; cdr3_aa: CASSQRDRGGTEAFF
d_call: .; v_call: TRBV4-3; j_call: TRBJ1-6; clone_size: once; cdr3_nt: TGCGCCAGCAGCCAAGATCAGAATTCACCCCTCCACTTT; cdr3_aa: CASSQDQNSPLHF
d_call: TRBD1; v_call: TRBV3-1/TRBV3-2; j_call: TRBJ2-1; clone_size: .; cdr3_nt: TGTGCCAGCAGCCAAGAGACAGGGGGCTATGAGCAGTTCTTC; cdr3_aa: CASSQETGGYEQFF
d_call: .; v_call: TRBV30; j_call: TRBJ1-5; clone_size: .; cdr3_nt: TGTGCCTGGAGTTTCAGGACAGGCAATCAGCCCCAGCATTTT; cdr3_aa: CAWSFRTGNQPQHF
d_call: TRBD1; v_call: TRBV6-5; j_call: TRBJ1-4; clone_size: once; cdr3_nt: TGTGCCAGCAGACCTGGGACAGCTGCTAATGAAAAACTGTTTTTT; cdr3_aa: CASRPGTAANEKLFF